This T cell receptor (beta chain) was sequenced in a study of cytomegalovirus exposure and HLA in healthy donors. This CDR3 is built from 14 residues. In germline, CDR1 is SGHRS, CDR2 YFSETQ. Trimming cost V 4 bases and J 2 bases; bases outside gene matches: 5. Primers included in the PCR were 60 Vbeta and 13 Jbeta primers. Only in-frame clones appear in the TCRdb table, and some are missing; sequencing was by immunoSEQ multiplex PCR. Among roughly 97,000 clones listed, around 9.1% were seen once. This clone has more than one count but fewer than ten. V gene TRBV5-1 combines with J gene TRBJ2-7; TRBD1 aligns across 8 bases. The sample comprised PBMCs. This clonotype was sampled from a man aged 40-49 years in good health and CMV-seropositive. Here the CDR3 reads CASSPGQGAYEQYF. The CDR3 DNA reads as TGCGCCAGCAGCCCAGGACAGGGAGCCTACGAGCAGTACTTC.